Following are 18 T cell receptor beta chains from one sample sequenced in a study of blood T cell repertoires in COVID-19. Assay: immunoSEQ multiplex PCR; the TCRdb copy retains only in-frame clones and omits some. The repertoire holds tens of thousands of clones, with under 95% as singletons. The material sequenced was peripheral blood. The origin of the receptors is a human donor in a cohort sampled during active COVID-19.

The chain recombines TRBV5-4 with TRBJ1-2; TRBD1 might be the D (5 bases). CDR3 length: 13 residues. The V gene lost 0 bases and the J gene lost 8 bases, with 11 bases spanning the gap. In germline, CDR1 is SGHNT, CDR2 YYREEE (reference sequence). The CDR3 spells CASSLGQPRGYTF. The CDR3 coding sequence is TGTGCCAGCAGCTTGGGACAGCCGAGGGGCTACACCTTC. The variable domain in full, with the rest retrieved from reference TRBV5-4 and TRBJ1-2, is ETGVTQSPTHLIKTRGQQVTLRCSSQSGHNTVSWYQQALGQGPQFIFQYYREEENGRGNFPPRFSGLQFPNYSSELNVNALELDDSALYLCASSLGQPRGYTFGSGTRLTVV.

The CDR3 region is CASSDETSGAPLEQYF. CDR3 bases: TGTGCCAGCAGCGACGAAACTAGCGGGGCACCTCTCGAGCAGTACTTC. The J gene is TRBJ2-7, the V gene TRBV7-2; TRBD2 matches 10 bases. This CDR3 contains 16 residues. V lost 5 bases to trimming and J lost 6 bases; unmatched junction nucleotides: 13. CDR1 SGHTA and CDR2 FQGNSA come from the germline V gene.

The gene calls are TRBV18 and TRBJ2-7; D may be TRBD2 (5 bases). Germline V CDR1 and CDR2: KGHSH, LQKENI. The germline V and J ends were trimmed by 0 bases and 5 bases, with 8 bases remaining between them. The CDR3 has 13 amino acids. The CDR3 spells CASSPPAANEQYF. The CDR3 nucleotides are TGTGCCAGCTCACCACCAGCGGCCAACGAGCAGTACTTC.

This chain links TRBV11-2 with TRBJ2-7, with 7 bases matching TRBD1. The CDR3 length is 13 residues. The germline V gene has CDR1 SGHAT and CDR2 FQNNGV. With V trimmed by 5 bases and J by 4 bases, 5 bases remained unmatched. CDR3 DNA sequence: TGTGCCAGCAGCGCCAGACAGGGTTACGAGCAGTACTTC. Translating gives CASSARQGYEQYF.

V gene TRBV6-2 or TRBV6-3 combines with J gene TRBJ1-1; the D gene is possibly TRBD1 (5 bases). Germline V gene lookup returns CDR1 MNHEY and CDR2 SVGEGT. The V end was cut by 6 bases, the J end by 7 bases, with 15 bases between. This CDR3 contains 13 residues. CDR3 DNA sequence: TGTGCCAGCAGCACCGACAGACGGGTTGAAGCTTTCTTT. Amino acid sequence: CASSTDRRVEAFF.

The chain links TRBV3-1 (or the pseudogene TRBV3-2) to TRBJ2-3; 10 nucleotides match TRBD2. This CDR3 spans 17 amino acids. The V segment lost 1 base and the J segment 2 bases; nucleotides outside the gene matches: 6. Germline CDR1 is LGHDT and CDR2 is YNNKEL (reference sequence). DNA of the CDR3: TGTGCCAGCAGCCAAGGAAAGCGGGGGGGAGTCACAGATACGCAGTATTTT. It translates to CASSQGKRGGVTDTQYF.

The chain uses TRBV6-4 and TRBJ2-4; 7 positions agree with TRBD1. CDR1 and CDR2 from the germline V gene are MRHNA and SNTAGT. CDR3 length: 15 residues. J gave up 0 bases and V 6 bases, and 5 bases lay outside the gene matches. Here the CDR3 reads CASRKQGLAKNIQYF. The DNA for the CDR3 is TGTGCCAGCAGGAAACAGGGGCTAGCCAAAAACATTCAGTACTTC.

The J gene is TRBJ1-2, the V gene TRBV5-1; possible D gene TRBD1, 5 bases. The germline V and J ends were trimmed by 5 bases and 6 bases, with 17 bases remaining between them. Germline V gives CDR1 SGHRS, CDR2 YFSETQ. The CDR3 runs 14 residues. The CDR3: CASRWSPGPHGYTF. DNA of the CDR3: TGCGCCAGCAGGTGGAGTCCAGGGCCCCATGGCTACACCTTC.

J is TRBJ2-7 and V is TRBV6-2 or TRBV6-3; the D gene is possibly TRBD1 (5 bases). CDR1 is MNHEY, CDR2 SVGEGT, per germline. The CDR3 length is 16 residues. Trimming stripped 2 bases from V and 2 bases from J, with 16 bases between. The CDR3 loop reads CASSYRPGQGPYEQYF. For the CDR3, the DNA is TGTGCCAGCAGTTACCGGCCGGGCCAGGGTCCCTACGAGCAGTACTTC.

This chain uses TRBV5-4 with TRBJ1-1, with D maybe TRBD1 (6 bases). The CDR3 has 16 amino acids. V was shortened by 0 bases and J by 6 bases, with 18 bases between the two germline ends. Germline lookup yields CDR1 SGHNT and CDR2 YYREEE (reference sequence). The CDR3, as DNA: TGTGCCAGCAGCTTGGAGATACTCAGCGGGGGCGCTGAAGCTTTCTTT. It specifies CASSLEILSGGAEAFF.

In DNA form, the CDR3 reads TGTGCCAGCAGTCCCGGTAGTCAGCCCCAGCATTTT. It codes for CASSPGSQPQHF. The chain links TRBV28 to TRBJ1-5; no clear D gene. This CDR3 spans 12 amino acids. From germline, CDR1 is MDHEN and CDR2 SYDVKM. V lost 5 bases and J lost 6, with 8 bases in between.

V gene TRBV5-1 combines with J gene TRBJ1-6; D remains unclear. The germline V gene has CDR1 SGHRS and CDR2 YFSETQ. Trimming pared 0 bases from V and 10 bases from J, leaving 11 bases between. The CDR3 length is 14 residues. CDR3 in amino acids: CASSLAAANSPLHF. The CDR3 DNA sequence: TGCGCCAGCAGCTTGGCCGCGGCGAACTCACCCCTCCACTTT.

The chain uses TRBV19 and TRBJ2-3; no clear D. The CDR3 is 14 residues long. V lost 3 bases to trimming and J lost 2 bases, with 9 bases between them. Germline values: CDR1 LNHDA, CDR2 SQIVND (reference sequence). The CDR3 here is CASSISTYTDTQYF. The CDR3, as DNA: TGTGCCAGTAGTATTTCGACTTACACAGATACGCAGTATTTT.

CDR3 loop: CATSRNSNQPQHF. The CDR3, as DNA: TGTGCCACCAGCAGAAACAGTAATCAGCCCCAGCATTTT. The chain employs TRBV15 and TRBJ1-5; no clear D. V gave up 2 bases and J gave up 4 bases, with 6 bases separating them. Looked up from germline, CDR1 is LNHNV and CDR2 is YYDKDF (reference sequence). This CDR3 contains 13 residues.

The DNA of the CDR3 is TGCGCCAGCAGCTACTTGACAGGGACTAACTATGGCTACACCTTC. Translation gives CASSYLTGTNYGYTF. The chain employs TRBV5-1 and TRBJ1-2, with 7 bases that match TRBD1. This CDR3 contains 15 residues. Losses at the gene ends were 3 bases for V and 0 bases for J; bases not matched to a gene: 5. Per germline, CDR1 SGHRS and CDR2 YFSETQ.

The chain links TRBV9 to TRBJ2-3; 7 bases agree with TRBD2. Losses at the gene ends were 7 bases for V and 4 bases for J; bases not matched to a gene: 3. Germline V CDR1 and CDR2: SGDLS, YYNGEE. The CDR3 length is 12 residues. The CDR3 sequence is CASGGGPDTQYF. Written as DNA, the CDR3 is TGTGCCAGCGGGGGGGGTCCAGATACGCAGTATTTT.

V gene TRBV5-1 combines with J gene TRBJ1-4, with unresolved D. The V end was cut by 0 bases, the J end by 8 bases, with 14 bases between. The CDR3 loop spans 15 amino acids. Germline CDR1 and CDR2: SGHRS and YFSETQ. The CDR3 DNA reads TGCGCCAGCAGCTTGGGGCAAGGAGGTTCCGAAAAACTGTTTTTT. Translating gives CASSLGQGGSEKLFF.

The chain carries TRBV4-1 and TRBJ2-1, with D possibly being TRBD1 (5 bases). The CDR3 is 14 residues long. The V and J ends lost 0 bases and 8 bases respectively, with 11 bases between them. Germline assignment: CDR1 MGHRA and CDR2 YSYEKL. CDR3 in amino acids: CASSQDWGIDEQFF. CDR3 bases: TGCGCCAGCAGCCAAGATTGGGGCATCGATGAGCAGTTCTTC.